This record concerns one T cell receptor (beta chain) sequence. This clonotype was observed many times. Its antigen remains undetermined. No base-level quality is on record; no much larger clone is a single base apart. Library generation was performed with 5' RACE. Reads for this sample came from an Illumina HiSeq 2500. A second 7 to 11 cycle PCR used a sample-barcoded 5' primer and a J-beta primer mix. A template-switch 5' adaptor carrying 12 random nucleotides introduced a unique molecular identifier onto each TCR beta cDNA molecule. At least 2.5 million CDR3-containing paired-end reads were obtained from each sample. The Mint cDNA synthesis kit, primed by a TRBC-specific oligonucleotide, was used to synthesize first-strand cDNA from all RNA. All cDNA was treated with uracil-DNA glycosylase and then went through a first 18-cycle PCR with the universal primers M1SS and BC2_uni_R. The published analysis was carried out like this. Each sample was normalized by randomly selecting 1 million high-quality reads, each carrying a distinct molecular identifier. Reads with shared molecular identifiers were discarded instead of being binned into consensus sequences. CDR3 identification, clonotype clustering and error correction used MiTCR with a Q25 quality threshold and the strictest error-elimination algorithm. A nonparametric unseen species model using Euler transformation provided a lower-bound estimate of total TCR beta diversity. The public reads were run again by TCRdb, first through fastp at Q25 and then through MiXCR, and only productive beta chains were kept. Entries are consolidated by CDR3 protein sequence, retaining the most common genes and DNA. The V and J calls were not made by the authors but by TCRdb's processing. The sample profile shows 650,000 to 700,000 distinct CDR3 sequences; approximately 31% of them were found once. The top ten clonotypes cover less than 20% of the sample.

These data originate in a study of blood T cells in healthy people across ages (dated by TCRdb to the mid-2010s). Study-level background: In model experiments, template switching captured about one uniquely barcoded TCR beta cDNA molecule for every two T cells. Using deep sequencing normalized with unique cDNA molecular identifiers, the study measured how TCR beta repertoire diversity changes with age. The donors were divided into four age groups: young (average approximately 17 years), middle-aged (approximately 39), aged (approximately 62) and long-lived (about 90). To avoid experimental bias, donors of different ages were spread randomly across the sequencing lanes. Two additional independent replicas of 1 million unique cDNA reads from the same blood draw were analyzed for two donors (one aged 18 to 29 and one aged 80 or older).

The donors were roughly 38 Caucasian individuals from Russia, aged 6 to 90 years, who were systemically healthy. Each donor gave 9 to 10 milliliters of peripheral blood, collected into EDTA-treated Vacutainer tubes. Ficoll-Paque density-gradient centrifugation was used to isolate PBMCs, with at least 6.5 million per sample. Trizol reagent was used to extract total RNA from PBMCs, with at least 5 micrograms per sample. For every donor, an aliquot of PBMCs went through flow cytometry to measure the percentages of naive CD45RAhigh/CD27high T cells. CDR1 MNHNY and CDR2 SVGAGI are derived from the germline V gene (reference sequence). V loses 7 bases, J loses 6 bases, and the germline ends lie 24 bases apart. The CDR3, cysteine through phenylalanine, is 16 amino acids long. Only the CDR3 portion is preserved as DNA: 48 bases, with reading frame beginning at the first base. Study-wide conclusions, independent of this receptor: The CMV infection status of donors was not known, potentially confounding age-related changes in expanded clonotypes. Compared with the aged group, the long-lived group had more naive CD4+ T cells, fewer expanded clones and increased TCR diversity, a pattern suggesting age selection. Because profiling used bulk unsorted PBMCs, naive and antigen-experienced compartments could not be compared conclusively. Estimates of total diversity based on one million sequenced T cells were regarded as lower bounds and as underestimates. As age increased, observed TCR beta diversity per million T cells dropped in a roughly linear way, and a significant reduction was already evident by age roughly 40. Observed TCR beta diversity correlated strongly with the percentage of naive T cells measured by flow cytometry.

This sequence was found in a woman aged 80 or older in good health. Donor details come from another sample of the same person, matched by shared clones. The sequenced sample was blood. Recombination joined TRBV6-6 with TRBJ1-2; the D gene is possibly TRBD1, with 5 bases matching. The DNA sequence is given as TGTGCCAGCACTCGCCCCTCCCGGGCAGAAGGGGATGGCTACACCTTC. The translation is CASTRPSRAEGDGYTF.